This T cell receptor (beta chain) was sequenced for a study of graft-versus-host responses after intestinal transplantation. Comments on this clone: Antigen: not known.

CDR1 and CDR2 from the germline V gene are WNHNN and SYGVQD (reference sequence). The CDR3 has 11 residues. Trimming removed 7 bases from V and 4 bases from J, with 7 bases in between. Sequencing used immunoSEQ multiplex PCR; TCRdb keeps in-frame clones, though not all of them. The table lists fewer than 110,000 clones, 93% of them singletons. This chain uses TRBV10-1 with TRBJ1-1; no clear D gene. The input for sequencing was unstimulated CD8+ T cells sorted from spleen or lymph node cells, taken before intestinal transplant. The sequence derives from a human donor who received an intestinal transplant. As DNA, the CDR3 is TGCGCCAGCAACCGGGGCACTGAAGCTTTCTTT. Translation gives CASNRGTEAFF.